The 30 T cell receptor beta chains below were found in one sample sequenced in a study of cytomegalovirus exposure and HLA in healthy donors. PCR used 60 Vbeta primers and 13 Jbeta primers. The assay was immunoSEQ multiplex PCR, and TCRdb's table has in-frame clones only and misses some. Of roughly 200,000 clones in the sample, about 80% were seen once. Material: PBMCs. Every receptor here comes from a boy aged 5-17 years in good health and CMV-seronegative.

The V gene is TRBV4-2, the J gene TRBJ2-1; TRBD2 matches 9 bases. CDR3 length: 18 residues. The germline CDR1 and CDR2 sequences are LGHNA and YNFKEQ. The V and J ends lost 0 bases and 6 bases, in that order; junction bases with no gene match: 12. The CDR3 DNA reads as TGTGCCAGCAGCCAAGATGCCTTATCCGGGACTAGCCCCAATGAGCAGTTCTTC. It is translated as CASSQDALSGTSPNEQFF.

The chain carries TRBV19 and TRBJ2-3; 14 bases line up with TRBD2. V dropped 4 bases and J dropped 3; count of bases not matched to a gene: 9. CDR1 LNHDA and CDR2 SQIVND come from the germline V gene (reference sequence). The CDR3 is made up of 18 amino acids. In nucleotides, the CDR3 is TGTGCCAGTAGTACCGACTCGACTAGCGGGAGGGCGACAGATACGCAGTATTTT. It codes for CASSTDSTSGRATDTQYF.

The chain joins TRBV28 to TRBJ1-4; TRBD1 might be the D (5 bases). In germline, CDR1 is MDHEN, CDR2 SYDVKM. V lost 1 base and J lost 3, with 9 bases in between. The CDR3 length is 15 residues. The CDR3 here is CASSLFWGPNEKLFF. CDR3 DNA sequence: TGTGCCAGCAGTTTATTCTGGGGCCCTAATGAAAAACTGTTTTTT.

This chain uses TRBV6-1 with TRBJ1-5, with no clear D. The CDR3 totals 13 residues. V was cut by 3 bases and J by 7 bases, with 10 bases left in between. Germline lookup yields CDR1 MNHNS and CDR2 SASEGT. CDR3 DNA sequence: TGTGCCAGCAGTGACTGGGGAGGGCAGCCCCAGCATTTT. It encodes CASSDWGGQPQHF.

The V call is TRBV9, the J call TRBJ1-1; 8 bases map to TRBD1. CDR1 is SGDLS, CDR2 YYNGEE, per germline. The CDR3 length is 15 residues. V dropped 2 bases and J dropped 5; count of bases not matched to a gene: 8. DNA for the CDR3: TGTGCCAGCAGCGTGATGACAGGGGCTGGAACTGAAGCTTTCTTT. This gives the protein CASSVMTGAGTEAFF.

This sequence joins TRBV6-5 and TRBJ2-5, with 8 bases identical to TRBD2. The V gene's germline CDR1 is MNHEY and CDR2 SVGAGI. With 4 bases clipped from V and 0 bases from J, the junction kept 7 bases outside the gene matches. CDR3 size: 16 residues. CDR3 nucleotides: TGTGCCAGCAGTTCGATAGCGGGGCGCGACCAAGAGACCCAGTACTTC. This encodes CASSSIAGRDQETQYF.

The rearrangement uses TRBV2 and TRBJ2-7, with a possible D match to TRBD1 (5 bases). CDR1 SNHLY and CDR2 FYNNEI come from the germline V gene. CDR3 length: 13 amino acids. V lost 4 bases to trimming and J lost 0 bases, with 7 bases between them. The CDR3 sequence is CASSGGNSYEQYF. The DNA of the CDR3 is TGTGCCAGCAGTGGGGGCAACTCCTACGAGCAGTACTTC.

The chain uses TRBV7-9 and TRBJ2-7, with a possible D match to TRBD2 (5 bases). There are 12 residues in the CDR3. The germline CDR1 and CDR2 sequences are SEHNR and FQNEAQ (reference sequence). V was clipped by 2 bases and J by 6 bases, with 8 bases between them. DNA of the CDR3: TGTGCCAGCAGCTTAATCCGGGGCGAGCAGTACTTC. It is translated as CASSLIRGEQYF.

This clone has just a few counts. The genes are TRBV5-8 and TRBJ1-2; 7 bases align to TRBD1. Germline assignment: CDR1 SGHTS and CDR2 YDEGEE. V gave up 4 bases and J gave up 0 bases; unmatched junction bases: 3. This CDR3 spans 14 amino acids. CDR3 in DNA: TGTGCCAGCAGCAGGGGACAGCCTAACTATGGCTACACCTTC. It codes for CASSRGQPNYGYTF.

The chain is built from TRBV15 and TRBJ2-1; D may be TRBD2 (5 bases). Germline V CDR1 and CDR2: LNHNV, YYDKDF (reference sequence). CDR3 length: 15 residues. V lost 0 bases, J lost 1 base, and 7 bases lay in between. The CDR3 sequence is CATSREWESYNEQFF. The DNA for the CDR3 is TGTGCCACCAGCAGAGAATGGGAGTCCTACAATGAGCAGTTCTTC. Complete variable domain (other parts from reference TRBV15 and TRBJ2-1): DAMVIQNPRYQVTQFGKPVTLSCSQTLNHNVMYWYQQKSSQAPKLLFHYYDKDFNNEADTPDNFQSRRPNTSFCFLDIRSPGLGDTAMYLCATSREWESYNEQFFGPGTRLTVL.

This clone was detected a few times. This chain links TRBV11-2 with TRBJ1-2; D might be TRBD1 (6 bases). The CDR3 consists of 15 residues. Germline CDR1 reads SGHAT; CDR2 reads FQNNGV. Trimming removed 5 bases from V and 4 bases from J, with 17 bases in between. DNA of the CDR3: TGTGCCAGCAGCCCGTCGGGAGGGGGGACCTATGGCTACACCTTC. As protein: CASSPSGGGTYGYTF. Supplemented by reference TRBV11-2 and TRBJ1-2, the full variable domain reads EAGVAQSPRYKIIEKRQSVAFWCNPISGHATLYWYQQILGQGPKLLIQFQNNGVVDDSQLPKDRFSAERLKGVDSTLKIQPAKLEDSAVYLCASSPSGGGTYGYTFGSGTRLTVV.

This rearrangement joins TRBV5-1 to TRBJ1-1, with D tentatively TRBD1 (5 bases). The V end lost 0 bases, the J end lost 7 bases, and 10 bases lay between the germline ends. The germline CDR1 and CDR2 sequences are SGHRS and YFSETQ. This CDR3 contains 13 residues. The CDR3 loop reads CASSLVSGDEAFF. The CDR3 DNA reads TGCGCCAGCAGCTTGGTTTCGGGGGATGAAGCTTTCTTT. Full variable domain (missing parts from reference TRBV5-1 and TRBJ1-1): KAGVTQTPRYLIKTRGQQVTLSCSPISGHRSVSWYQQTPGQGLQFLFEYFSETQRNKGNFPGRFSGRQFSNSRSEMNVSTLELGDSALYLCASSLVSGDEAFFGQGTRLTVV.

The chain employs TRBV7-2 and TRBJ2-3; TRBD2 might be the D (5 bases). CDR1 and CDR2 (germline): SGHTA, FQGNSA. The CDR3 spans 14 residues. V lost 5 bases and J lost 4, with 13 bases in between. The CDR3 region is CASSPLIGADTQYF. CDR3 coding DNA: TGTGCCAGCAGCCCCCTGATCGGGGCAGATACGCAGTATTTT.

In this sample, this clone turned up a few times. The V and J genes are TRBV5-1 and TRBJ2-5; D not resolved. This CDR3 has 11 residues. Germline V CDR1 and CDR2: SGHRS, YFSETQ. Trimming removed 1 base at V and 5 bases at J, with 3 bases between. CDR3 residues: CASSLRETQYF. In DNA form, the CDR3 reads TGCGCCAGCAGCTTGCGTGAGACCCAGTACTTC.

This clone was seen a few times. The J gene is TRBJ1-2, the V gene TRBV30; 8 bases match TRBD1. In germline, CDR1 is GTSNPN, CDR2 SVGIG (reference sequence). The V segment lost 5 bases and the J segment 3 bases; nucleotides outside the gene matches: 5. The CDR3 contains 13 residues. In DNA form, the CDR3 reads TGTGCCTGGGGGGCAGGGGGCGACTATGGCTACACCTTC. It yields the protein CAWGAGGDYGYTF.

This chain joins TRBV6-6 and TRBJ1-2, with D perhaps matching TRBD1 (5 bases). The CDR3 contains 14 residues. CDR1 and CDR2 from the germline V gene are MNHNY and SVGAGI (reference sequence). Between the trimmed V and J ends, which lost 2 bases and 6 bases, there was a span of 13 bases. The DNA of the CDR3 is TGTGCCAGCAGTTACCCCGGGGGGAAGGATGGCTACACCTTC. Translating gives CASSYPGGKDGYTF.

The V gene is TRBV15, the J gene TRBJ1-5; 8 positions match TRBD1. The ends lost 1 base at V and 8 bases at J; junction bases unmatched: 10. This CDR3 contains 16 residues. Germline V CDR1 and CDR2: LNHNV, YYDKDF (reference sequence). CDR3 bases: TGTGCCACCAGCAGAGGACTCGGGACAGGCTCGGAGCCCCAGCATTTT. Translated: CATSRGLGTGSEPQHF.

This clone showed up just once. The chain couples TRBV6-6 to TRBJ2-7, with D perhaps TRBD1 (5 bases). Trimming pared 6 bases from V and 6 bases from J, leaving 18 bases between. Germline V lookup: CDR1 MNHNY, CDR2 SVGAGI (reference sequence). This CDR3 has 14 amino acids. CDR3 bases: TGTGCCAGCAGGGACCGGGCCCCAGGGCTCGAGCAGTACTTC. Translation: CASRDRAPGLEQYF.

This clone has more than one count but fewer than ten. The V gene is TRBV5-1, the J gene TRBJ1-1; unclear D gene. The CDR3 contains 15 residues. V lost 1 base to trimming and J lost 1 base, with 11 bases between them. CDR1 is SGHRS and CDR2 is YFSETQ in the germline V gene. The CDR3 DNA sequence: TGCGCCAGCAGCTTGTTAGCCAGACCGAACACTGAAGCTTTCTTT. It is translated as CASSLLARPNTEAFF. The full variable domain, with the rest looked up from reference TRBV5-1 and TRBJ1-1, is KAGVTQTPRYLIKTRGQQVTLSCSPISGHRSVSWYQQTPGQGLQFLFEYFSETQRNKGNFPGRFSGRQFSNSRSEMNVSTLELGDSALYLCASSLLARPNTEAFFGQGTRLTVV.

The CDR3 nucleotides are TGTGCCATCAGTGGGCAGGGGAATTCACCCCTCCACTTT. As protein: CAISGQGNSPLHF. The J gene is TRBJ1-6, the V gene TRBV10-3, with D tentatively TRBD1 (6 bases). Germline-derived CDR1 and CDR2 are ENHRY and SYGVKD. V shed 4 bases and J shed 7 bases, with 8 bases lying between them. The CDR3 totals 13 residues.

CDR3 amino acids: CAWSPDRPEQPQHF. CDR3 nucleotides: TGTGCCTGGAGCCCGGACAGGCCGGAGCAGCCCCAGCATTTT. The gene calls are TRBV30 and TRBJ1-5; 7 bases map to TRBD1. The CDR3 totals 14 residues. Trimming at V came to 3 bases and at J to 7 bases, leaving 9 bases not matched to a gene. Germline-derived CDR1 and CDR2 are GTSNPN and SVGIG (reference sequence).

This rearrangement joins TRBV6-1 to TRBJ1-5; tentative D call: TRBD1 (6 bases). CDR3 length: 15 amino acids. Germline lookup yields CDR1 MNHNS and CDR2 SASEGT. Deletions cut 8 bases from V and 6 bases from J, with 20 bases between. CDR3: CASEEGDRNGQPQHF. CDR3 DNA: TGTGCCAGCGAAGAAGGTGACAGGAATGGTCAGCCCCAGCATTTT.

The chain couples TRBV6-1 to TRBJ2-7; 8 nucleotides line up with TRBD1. Trimming took 6 bases from V and 5 from J; bases not matched to a gene: 12. The CDR3 contains 15 residues. CDR1 is MNHNS and CDR2 is SASEGT in the germline V gene. CDR3 loop: CASSVPGQARNEQYF. The CDR3 DNA reads TGTGCCAGCAGCGTACCGGGACAGGCCCGCAACGAGCAGTACTTC.

This chain connects TRBV5-4 to TRBJ2-7; D is possibly TRBD2 (6 bases). Trimming shortened V by 8 bases and J by 2 bases, and 14 bases separated the two germline ends. Germline V gene lookup returns CDR1 SGHNT and CDR2 YYREEE (reference sequence). CDR3 length: 13 amino acids. The CDR3 region has the DNA TGTGCCAGTAACTCTGGGGGGACCTACGAGCAGTACTTC. It yields the protein CASNSGGTYEQYF.

J is TRBJ1-2 and V is TRBV19; D gene uncertain. V lost 9 bases and J lost 4, with 21 bases in between. CDR1 LNHDA and CDR2 SQIVND come from the germline V gene (reference sequence). CDR3 size: 15 residues. CDR3: CASSISRTGGYGYTF. As DNA, the CDR3 is TGTGCCAGCTCAATATCACGGACGGGAGGCTATGGCTACACCTTC.

The rearrangement uses TRBV30 and TRBJ1-1, with D perhaps matching TRBD1 (5 bases). CDR3 size: 10 residues. Germline V CDR1 and CDR2: GTSNPN, SVGIG (reference sequence). CDR3 in amino acids: CPGPPTEAFF. CDR3 DNA: TGTCCAGGGCCACCCACTGAAGCTTTCTTT.

This chain joins TRBV19 and TRBJ2-3; D perhaps matches TRBD2 (6 bases). The germline CDR1 and CDR2 sequences are LNHDA and SQIVND (reference sequence). The CDR3 is made up of 14 amino acids. Trimming cost V 7 bases and J 2 bases, with 13 bases left between them. CDR3 sequence (DNA): TGTGCCAGTAAAAGGGAGGCCCTCACAGATACGCAGTATTTT. This sequence encodes CASKREALTDTQYF.

The chain combines TRBV23-1 with TRBJ2-5; 7 positions match TRBD2. TRBV23-1 is flagged as an ORF with uncertain function. The CDR3 is 13 amino acids. The J segment lost 2 bases and the V segment lost 8 bases, leaving 5 bases of the junction unmatched. Here the CDR3 DNA reads TGCGCCAGCGGGGGGGGAGTACAAGAGACCCAGTACTTC. Protein sequence: CASGGGVQETQYF.

The chain combines TRBV19 with TRBJ2-5; 9 bases are shared with TRBD1. Judging by the DNA end, TRBJ2-7 fits better; the J call may be wrong. This CDR3 contains 14 residues. Germline V gene lookup returns CDR1 LNHDA and CDR2 SQIVND (reference sequence). The CDR3 DNA follows: TGTGCCAGTAGGCCGGGACAGGGTCAGTACGAGCAGTACTTC. Protein product: CASRPGQGQYEQYF.

The rearrangement uses TRBV7-2 and TRBJ2-1; TRBD2 agrees at 13 bases. Germline V gives CDR1 SGHTA, CDR2 FQGNSA. This CDR3 contains 16 residues. With 2 bases clipped from V and 5 bases from J, the junction kept 3 bases outside the gene matches. For the CDR3, the DNA is TGTGCCAGCAGCTTAATACTAGCGGGAGGGCACAATGAGCAGTTCTTC. Translation: CASSLILAGGHNEQFF.